This T cell receptor beta chain was found in a study of identical twins. Study-level points and caveats: Weaker excess twin sharing was observed in beta out-of-frame sequences. Among out-of-frame alpha sequences shared by twins, low generation probability occurred in excess.

This clonotype was detected a few times. Its antigen is currently unknown. Germline trimming cut 7 bases from V and 4 bases from J; bases unmatched to any gene: 15. Looked up from germline, CDR1 is LGHDT and CDR2 is YNNKEL (reference sequence). This CDR3 has 17 residues. TCRdb recomputed calls from the 5' RACE reads with MiXCR, one row per CDR3 protein. The sample records approximately 890,000 distinct CDR3 sequences, 9% to 15% being singletons. The data were also submitted as part of a second study, on yellow fever vaccine responses in identical twins.

The chain joins TRBV3-1 to TRBJ2-2, with 7 bases that match TRBD1. This TCR was recovered from a young woman in good health. Sequenced: PBMCs. The CDR3 DNA reads as TGTGCCAGCAAGACGACAGGGTTGGACAATCGCACCGGGGAGCTGTTTTTT. This sequence encodes CASKTTGLDNRTGELFF.